The TCR beta chain under discussion was sequenced for a study of blood T cell repertoires in COVID-19. Trimming stripped 0 bases from V and 3 bases from J, with 5 bases between. This CDR3 is built from 14 residues. From germline, CDR1 is KGHSH and CDR2 LQKENI. Data came from immunoSEQ multiplex PCR; TCRdb stores just in-frame clones and leaves some out. The sample includes 95,000 to 120,000 clones, 55% to 75% of them seen just once. The sample taken for sequencing was peripheral blood. This rearrangement joins TRBV18 to TRBJ2-2, with D uncertain. The receptor was derived from a woman aged 40 to 50 with acute or convalescent COVID-19. This CDR3 reads CASSPPADTGELFF. CDR3 bases: TGTGCCAGCTCACCACCGGCCGACACCGGGGAGCTGTTTTTT.